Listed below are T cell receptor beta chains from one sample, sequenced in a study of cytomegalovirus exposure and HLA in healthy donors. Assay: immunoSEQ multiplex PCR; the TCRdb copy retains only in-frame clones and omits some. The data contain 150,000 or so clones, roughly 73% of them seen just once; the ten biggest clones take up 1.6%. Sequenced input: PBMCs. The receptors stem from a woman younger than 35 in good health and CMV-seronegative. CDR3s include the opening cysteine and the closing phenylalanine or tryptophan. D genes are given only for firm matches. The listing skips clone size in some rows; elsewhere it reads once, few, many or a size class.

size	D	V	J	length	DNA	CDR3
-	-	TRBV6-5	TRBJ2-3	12	TGTGCCAGCAGTCCCTCTCGGGGATCCCAGTATTTT	CASSPSRGSQYF
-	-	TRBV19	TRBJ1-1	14	TGTGCCAGTACCTGGCGGGGGGTCAACACTGAAGCTTTCTTT	CASTWRGVNTEAFF
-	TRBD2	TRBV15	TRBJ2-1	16	TGTGCCACCAGCTCCCCGGGGGGACTAGCTTACAATGAGCAGTTCTTC	CATSSPGGLAYNEQFF
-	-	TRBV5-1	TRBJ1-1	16	TGCGCCAGCAGCTTGGCCGGGGGACCCATGAACACTGAAGCTTTCTTT	CASSLAGGPMNTEAFF
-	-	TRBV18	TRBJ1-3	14	TGTGCCAGCTCACCACCGCCAGGGGGAAACACCATATATTTT	CASSPPPGGNTIYF
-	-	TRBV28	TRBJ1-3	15	TGTGCCAGCAGTTTTTGGGGCATTACTGGAAACACCATATATTTT	CASSFWGITGNTIYF
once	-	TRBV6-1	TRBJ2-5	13	TGTGCCAGCAGTGAAGCAACAAAAGAGACCCAGTACTTC	CASSEATKETQYF
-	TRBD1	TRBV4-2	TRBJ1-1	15	TGTGCCAGCAGCCGAATACAGGGGGCATTGTCTGAAGCTTTCTTT	CASSRIQGALSEAFF
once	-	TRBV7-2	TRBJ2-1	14	TGTGCCAGCAGACCAGGGGGGCCCTACAATGAGCAGTTCTTC	CASRPGGPYNEQFF
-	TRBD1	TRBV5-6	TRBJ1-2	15	TGTGCCAGCAGCACGACAGGGAAACAGGACTATGGCTACACCTTC	CASSTTGKQDYGYTF
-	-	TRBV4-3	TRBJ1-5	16	TGCGCCAGCAGCCATACTACAGGGCACGGTAATCAGCCCCAGCATTTT	CASSHTTGHGNQPQHF
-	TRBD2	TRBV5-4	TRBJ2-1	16	TGTGCCAGCAGGCCAGGAGCGGGAGGGACCTACAATGAGCAGTTCTTC	CASRPGAGGTYNEQFF
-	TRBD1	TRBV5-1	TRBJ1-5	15	TGCGCCAGCAGCTCCCTACCGGGACAGAATCAGCCCCAGCATTTT	CASSSLPGQNQPQHF
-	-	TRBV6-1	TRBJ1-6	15	TGTGCCAGCAGTCCTCTGGAGTCCTATAATTCACCCCTCCACTTT	CASSPLESYNSPLHF
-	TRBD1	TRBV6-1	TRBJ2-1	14	TGTGCCGGGTCCGGGACAGGGGGCCCAAATGAGCAGTTCTTC	CAGSGTGGPNEQFF
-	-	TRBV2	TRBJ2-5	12	TGTGCCAGCAGTGAACAGCAAGAGACCCAGTACTTC	CASSEQQETQYF
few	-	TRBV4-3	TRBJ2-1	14	TGCGCCAGCAGCCAAGATCTGGCAGTTCATGAGCAGTTCTTC	CASSQDLAVHEQFF
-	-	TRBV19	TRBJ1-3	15	TGTGCCAGTAGCCCCCCAGGATCTACTGGAAACACCATATATTTT	CASSPPGSTGNTIYF
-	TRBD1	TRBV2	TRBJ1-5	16	TGTGCCAGCAGTTCAACTAGGACAGGGGGGACTCAGCCCCAGCATTTT	CASSSTRTGGTQPQHF
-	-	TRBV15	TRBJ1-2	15	TGTGCCACCAGCAGAGATCGGGGGTTTCTCTATGGCTACACCTTC	CATSRDRGFLYGYTF
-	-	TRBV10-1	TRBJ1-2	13	TGCGCCAGCAGTGATGACAGAACTCTGGGCTACACCTTC	CASSDDRTLGYTF
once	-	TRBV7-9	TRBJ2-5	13	TGTGCCAGCAGTATGCGGGACCAAGAGACCCAGTACTTC	CASSMRDQETQYF
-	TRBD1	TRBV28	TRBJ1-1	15	TGTGCCAGCAGCTGGACAGGGGGAATGAACACTGAAGCTTTCTTT	CASSWTGGMNTEAFF
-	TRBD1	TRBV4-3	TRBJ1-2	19	TGCGCCAGCAGCCAAGACGGTAACCCTATGAGGGGGCATAGCTATGGCTACACCTTC	CASSQDGNPMRGHSYGYTF
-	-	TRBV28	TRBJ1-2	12	TGTGCCAGCAGGAGGGGGAATAATGGCTACACCTTC	CASRRGNNGYTF
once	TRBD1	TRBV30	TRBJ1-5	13	TGTGCCTGGACCCGGGACAGCGATCAGCCCCAGCATTTT	CAWTRDSDQPQHF
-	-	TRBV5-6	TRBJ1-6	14	TGTGCCAGCAGCTTTTACAGACAAAATTCACCCCTCCACTTT	CASSFYRQNSPLHF
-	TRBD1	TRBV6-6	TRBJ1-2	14	TGTGCCAGCAGCCAACCGGGACAGCACTATGGCTACACCTTC	CASSQPGQHYGYTF